A selection of T cell receptor beta chains follows, all from one sample in a study of siplizumab effects on memory and regulatory T cells. Assay: immunoSEQ multiplex PCR; the TCRdb copy retains only in-frame clones and omits some. The sample carries 50,000 to 75,000 clones, approximately 96% recorded once. Source material: naive CD8+ T cells sorted from blood. These receptors all stem from a human donor in good health. Both conserved end residues are part of each CDR3. Each record gives: D gene, clone size, V gene, J gene, CDR3 protein, CDR3 DNA. D genes are given only for firm matches. Only part of the rows carry a size: once, few, many, or a class if the clone is expanded.

D gene: .; clone size: .; V gene: TRBV4-2; J gene: TRBJ2-7; CDR3 protein: CASSQETGYRYEQYF; CDR3 DNA: TGTGCCAGCAGCCAAGAAACAGGGTATCGCTACGAGCAGTACTTC
D gene: TRBD2; clone size: .; V gene: TRBV11-2; J gene: TRBJ2-3; CDR3 protein: CASSLGLAGGTDTQYF; CDR3 DNA: TGTGCCAGCAGCTTGGGACTAGCGGGGGGCACAGATACGCAGTATTTT
D gene: .; clone size: .; V gene: TRBV5-6; J gene: TRBJ1-1; CDR3 protein: CASSFGGTEAFF; CDR3 DNA: TGTGCCAGCAGCTTCGGAGGCACTGAAGCTTTCTTT
D gene: .; clone size: .; V gene: TRBV2; J gene: TRBJ1-5; CDR3 protein: CASRGAHGNQPQHF; CDR3 DNA: TGTGCCAGCAGGGGGGCCCATGGCAATCAGCCCCAGCATTTT
D gene: .; clone size: .; V gene: TRBV7-9; J gene: TRBJ1-1; CDR3 protein: CASSFSSEGAFF; CDR3 DNA: TGTGCCAGCAGCTTCTCCTCGGAGGGAGCTTTCTTT
D gene: TRBD2; clone size: .; V gene: TRBV19; J gene: TRBJ2-1; CDR3 protein: CASSIEVAGGYNEQFF; CDR3 DNA: TGTGCCAGTAGTATTGAGGTAGCGGGGGGCTACAATGAGCAGTTCTTC
D gene: .; clone size: few; V gene: TRBV10-3; J gene: TRBJ1-5; CDR3 protein: CATRQAYSNQPQHF; CDR3 DNA: TGTGCCACGAGACAGGCCTATAGCAATCAGCCCCAGCATTTT
D gene: .; clone size: .; V gene: TRBV21-1; J gene: TRBJ2-1; CDR3 protein: CASSSPGTGAYNEQFF; CDR3 DNA: TGTGCCAGCAGCAGTCCCGGGACAGGAGCCTACAATGAGCAGTTCTTC
D gene: TRBD2; clone size: .; V gene: TRBV30; J gene: TRBJ2-3; CDR3 protein: CAWSISGGGTQYF; CDR3 DNA: TGTGCCTGGAGCATCAGCGGGGGGGGTACGCAGTATTTT
D gene: TRBD2; clone size: .; V gene: TRBV13; J gene: TRBJ2-7; CDR3 protein: CASSLGRGDYEQYF; CDR3 DNA: TGTGCCAGCAGCTTAGGGCGGGGGGACTACGAGCAGTACTTC
D gene: TRBD2; clone size: .; V gene: TRBV14; J gene: TRBJ2-3; CDR3 protein: CASSQDTGGNTDTQYF; CDR3 DNA: TGTGCCAGCAGCCAAGATACGGGGGGGAACACAGATACGCAGTATTTT
D gene: .; clone size: .; V gene: TRBV27; J gene: TRBJ1-1; CDR3 protein: CASSYSAVYEAFF; CDR3 DNA: TGTGCCAGCAGTTATTCAGCCGTCTATGAAGCTTTCTTT
D gene: TRBD1; clone size: .; V gene: TRBV28; J gene: TRBJ2-7; CDR3 protein: CATATPRTGDEQYF; CDR3 DNA: TGTGCCACCGCCACTCCCAGGACAGGGGACGAGCAGTACTTC
D gene: .; clone size: .; V gene: TRBV29-1; J gene: TRBJ2-7; CDR3 protein: CSVEDPGENMGDEQYF; CDR3 DNA: TGCAGCGTTGAAGATCCCGGGGAAAATATGGGCGACGAGCAGTACTTC
D gene: .; clone size: .; V gene: TRBV6-5; J gene: TRBJ1-1; CDR3 protein: CASRGGAAAEAFF; CDR3 DNA: TGTGCCAGCAGAGGTGGGGCAGCGGCCGAAGCTTTCTTT
D gene: TRBD2; clone size: .; V gene: TRBV4-3; J gene: TRBJ2-3; CDR3 protein: CASSQDLVAGGKDTQYF; CDR3 DNA: TGCGCCAGCAGCCAAGATCTGGTAGCGGGGGGGAAAGATACGCAGTATTTT
D gene: .; clone size: once; V gene: TRBV10-3; J gene: TRBJ2-7; CDR3 protein: CGEPYEQYF; CDR3 DNA: TGTGGGGAACCCTACGAGCAGTACTTC
D gene: .; clone size: .; V gene: TRBV11-2; J gene: TRBJ2-3; CDR3 protein: CASSWPKENGDTDTQYF; CDR3 DNA: TGTGCCAGCAGCTGGCCAAAGGAAAACGGAGACACAGATACGCAGTATTTT
D gene: TRBD2; clone size: .; V gene: TRBV15; J gene: TRBJ2-7; CDR3 protein: CATSNIAGANREQYF; CDR3 DNA: TGTGCCACCAGCAACATAGCGGGGGCCAACCGGGAGCAGTACTTC
D gene: .; clone size: .; V gene: TRBV2; J gene: TRBJ2-7; CDR3 protein: CAGSTGKGYEQYF; CDR3 DNA: TGTGCCGGCTCCACGGGGAAGGGCTACGAGCAGTACTTC
D gene: .; clone size: .; V gene: TRBV11-2; J gene: TRBJ1-5; CDR3 protein: CASSLEAPQPQHF; CDR3 DNA: TGTGCCAGCAGCTTAGAGGCCCCCCAGCCCCAGCATTTT
D gene: TRBD2; clone size: once; V gene: TRBV9; J gene: TRBJ2-1; CDR3 protein: CASAPPVAGAYNEQFF; CDR3 DNA: TGTGCCAGCGCTCCCCCGGTAGCGGGGGCCTACAATGAGCAGTTCTTC
D gene: .; clone size: .; V gene: TRBV5-6; J gene: TRBJ1-2; CDR3 protein: CASSLHLVGGADGYTF; CDR3 DNA: TGTGCCAGCAGCTTGCACCTCGTCGGGGGCGCTGACGGCTACACCTTC
D gene: .; clone size: .; V gene: TRBV7-6; J gene: TRBJ2-1; CDR3 protein: CASSQGSPYPYNEQFF; CDR3 DNA: TGTGCCAGCAGCCAGGGCAGTCCATACCCATACAATGAGCAGTTCTTC
D gene: .; clone size: once; V gene: TRBV13; J gene: TRBJ1-2; CDR3 protein: CASSPQGTQAGYTF; CDR3 DNA: TGTGCCAGCAGCCCCCAGGGGACCCAGGCTGGCTACACCTTC
D gene: TRBD1; clone size: .; V gene: TRBV19; J gene: TRBJ2-7; CDR3 protein: CASSPPGQVYEQYF; CDR3 DNA: TGTGCCAGTAGTCCACCGGGACAGGTCTACGAGCAGTACTTC
D gene: .; clone size: .; V gene: TRBV7-6; J gene: TRBJ2-1; CDR3 protein: CASSPVPTGGDEQFF; CDR3 DNA: TGTGCCAGCAGCCCTGTACCCACGGGCGGCGATGAGCAGTTCTTC
D gene: .; clone size: .; V gene: TRBV10-1; J gene: TRBJ1-2; CDR3 protein: CASSEHRNYGYTF; CDR3 DNA: TGCGCCAGCAGTGAGCACAGAAACTATGGCTACACCTTC
D gene: .; clone size: .; V gene: TRBV19; J gene: TRBJ2-7; CDR3 protein: CASSAARGGYEQYF; CDR3 DNA: TGTGCCAGTAGCGCCGCCAGGGGTGGTTACGAGCAGTACTTC
D gene: .; clone size: .; V gene: TRBV11-3; J gene: TRBJ2-3; CDR3 protein: CASSLVSGTDTQYF; CDR3 DNA: TGTGCCAGCAGCTTAGTATCCGGCACAGATACGCAGTATTTT
D gene: .; clone size: .; V gene: TRBV27; J gene: TRBJ1-2; CDR3 protein: CASRYAGSYGYTF; CDR3 DNA: TGTGCCAGCAGATACGCGGGAAGCTATGGCTACACCTTC
D gene: .; clone size: .; V gene: TRBV10-1; J gene: TRBJ2-3; CDR3 protein: CASSESTALPNTQYF; CDR3 DNA: TGCGCCAGCAGTGAGAGCACTGCACTTCCGAATACGCAGTATTTT
D gene: .; clone size: .; V gene: TRBV21-1; J gene: TRBJ1-4; CDR3 protein: CASSKAARGFPTNEKLFF; CDR3 DNA: TGTGCCAGCAGCAAAGCGGCCAGGGGGTTTCCAACTAATGAAAAACTGTTTTTT
D gene: .; clone size: .; V gene: TRBV29-1; J gene: TRBJ1-1; CDR3 protein: CSVEASWTRVPEAFF; CDR3 DNA: TGCAGCGTTGAAGCTTCGTGGACCAGGGTCCCTGAAGCTTTCTTT
D gene: .; clone size: once; V gene: TRBV11-2; J gene: TRBJ2-7; CDR3 protein: CASSSNYEQYF; CDR3 DNA: TGTGCCAGCAGCTCGAACTACGAGCAGTACTTC
D gene: .; clone size: .; V gene: TRBV11-2; J gene: TRBJ2-7; CDR3 protein: CASSLGGAVYEQYF; CDR3 DNA: TGTGCCAGCAGCTTAGGGGGGGCGGTATACGAGCAGTACTTC
D gene: .; clone size: .; V gene: TRBV10-3; J gene: TRBJ2-1; CDR3 protein: CAIGGAYNEQFF; CDR3 DNA: TGTGCCATAGGGGGGGCCTACAATGAGCAGTTCTTC
D gene: .; clone size: once; V gene: TRBV5-1; J gene: TRBJ2-1; CDR3 protein: CASSSIAPDNNEQFF; CDR3 DNA: TGCGCCAGCAGCTCAATAGCGCCGGATAACAATGAGCAGTTCTTC
D gene: .; clone size: .; V gene: TRBV4-1; J gene: TRBJ2-2; CDR3 protein: CASSIGPGTGELFF; CDR3 DNA: TGCGCCAGCAGCATCGGGCCTGGGACCGGGGAGCTGTTTTTT
D gene: .; clone size: .; V gene: TRBV6-8; J gene: TRBJ2-5; CDR3 protein: CASPRVGRQETQYF; CDR3 DNA: TGTGCCAGCCCCCGGGTGGGCCGGCAAGAGACCCAGTACTTC
D gene: TRBD2; clone size: .; V gene: TRBV27; J gene: TRBJ2-5; CDR3 protein: CASSLYPPGGSLETQYF; CDR3 DNA: TGTGCCAGCAGTTTATATCCGCCGGGGGGTTCGCTGGAGACCCAGTACTTC
D gene: .; clone size: .; V gene: TRBV27; J gene: TRBJ1-1; CDR3 protein: CASSLSWDAKAFF; CDR3 DNA: TGTGCCAGCAGTTTATCGTGGGACGCTAAAGCTTTCTTT
D gene: .; clone size: .; V gene: TRBV30; J gene: TRBJ2-1; CDR3 protein: CALRGFDEQFF; CDR3 DNA: TGTGCCCTGAGAGGGTTCGATGAGCAGTTCTTC
D gene: .; clone size: .; V gene: TRBV6-5; J gene: TRBJ2-5; CDR3 protein: CASRRLGRETQYF; CDR3 DNA: TGTGCCAGCAGGAGACTAGGGCGGGAGACCCAGTACTTC
D gene: .; clone size: .; V gene: TRBV10-1; J gene: TRBJ2-6; CDR3 protein: CASSDASGANVLTF; CDR3 DNA: TGCGCCAGCAGTGACGCCTCTGGGGCCAACGTCCTGACTTTC
D gene: .; clone size: .; V gene: TRBV27; J gene: TRBJ1-5; CDR3 protein: CASSPLGDQPQHF; CDR3 DNA: TGTGCCAGCAGCCCGCTGGGGGATCAGCCCCAGCATTTT
D gene: .; clone size: .; V gene: TRBV4-1; J gene: TRBJ2-1; CDR3 protein: CASSQGLNLGYNEQFF; CDR3 DNA: TGCGCCAGCAGCCAAGGGCTCAACTTGGGTTACAATGAGCAGTTCTTC
D gene: .; clone size: .; V gene: TRBV6-6; J gene: TRBJ1-2; CDR3 protein: CASSSDSYTF; CDR3 DNA: TGTGCCAGCAGCTCGGACAGCTACACCTTC
D gene: .; clone size: .; V gene: TRBV29-1; J gene: TRBJ1-2; CDR3 protein: CSGVNQEGYTF; CDR3 DNA: TGCAGCGGGGTGAACCAGGAAGGCTACACCTTC
D gene: .; clone size: few; V gene: TRBV19; J gene: TRBJ1-1; CDR3 protein: CASIGGNTEAFF; CDR3 DNA: TGTGCCTCCATAGGAGGTAACACTGAAGCTTTCTTT
D gene: .; clone size: .; V gene: TRBV4-1; J gene: TRBJ2-5; CDR3 protein: CASSQGGEETQYF; CDR3 DNA: TGCGCCAGCAGCCAAGGAGGAGAAGAGACCCAGTACTTC
D gene: .; clone size: .; V gene: TRBV29-1; J gene: TRBJ2-1; CDR3 protein: CSVELEGNNEQFF; CDR3 DNA: TGCAGCGTTGAACTAGAGGGGAACAATGAGCAGTTCTTC
D gene: .; clone size: .; V gene: TRBV11-3; J gene: TRBJ2-3; CDR3 protein: CASSPEGGTDTQYF; CDR3 DNA: TGTGCCAGCAGCCCCGAGGGGGGGACAGATACGCAGTATTTT